This entry concerns a single T cell receptor beta chain. Its specificity is unknown. These data come from a study of OX40 agonist ivuxolimab in advanced cancers. Study-level information: Cancers in dose escalation were hepatocellular, melanoma, renal cell and head and neck.

Repertoires were generated with immunoSEQ multiplex PCR, while TCRdb's copy carries only in-frame clones and drops some. Seen here are 35,000 to 45,000 clones, roughly 90% observed once, and the top ten hold about a sixth. General study points: Both CD4+ and CD8+ T cell populations in blood had undergone clonal expansion by week 6 at 0.1 to 3.0 mg/kg.

Trimming removed 1 base from V and 0 bases from J, with 7 bases in between. The length of the CDR3 is 15 residues. Germline CDR1 reads MNHNS; CDR2 reads SASEGT. The input for sequencing was CD4+ or CD8+ T cells sorted from blood, taken in a trial of the OX40 agonist ivuxolimab. The chain carries TRBV6-1 and TRBJ1-5; D call uncertain. The sequence derives from an adult with an advanced solid tumor such as melanoma, head and neck, liver or kidney cancer. The CDR3 spells CASSEGRISNQPQHF. The CDR3 nucleotides read TGTGCCAGCAGTGAAGGCAGGATTAGCAATCAGCCCCAGCATTTT.